The present T cell receptor (beta chain) was sequenced within a study of blood T cell repertoires in COVID-19. Study-wide background: Researchers got acute and convalescent COVID-19 samples from the United States, Italy and Spain. Sources were T cells, B-cell-depleted T cells, or PBMCs; the material itself was cDNA or gDNA.

This clone was recorded a few times. Trimming left V 3 bases short and J 4 bases short, with 12 bases between. The CDR3 runs 15 residues. Germline loops: CDR1 MNHEY, CDR2 SMNVEV (reference sequence). As originally analysed: Reference gene primer amplification gave estimated nucleated cell counts. Sequencing was performed with immunoSEQ multiplex PCR; in TCRdb, only in-frame clones are kept and a portion is missing. The DNA was the basis for D and trimming; V, J and clone size are from that table. This sample has about 100,000 clones, with 88% found just once. This receptor was identified in a human donor in a cohort sampled during active COVID-19. The chain carries TRBV27 and TRBJ2-2, with D possibly matching TRBD1 (6 bases). Input material: peripheral blood. This CDR3 reads CASSLLAGVTGELFF. CDR3 sequence (DNA): TGTGCCAGCAGTTTGTTGGCAGGGGTCACCGGGGAGCTGTTTTTT.